Presented here are 25 T cell receptor beta chains from one specimen sequenced in a study of T cell responses to AZD1222 COVID-19 vaccine. Measured with immunoSEQ multiplex PCR; TCRdb has only the in-frame clones, and not every one. The table has 110,000 to 150,000 clones, 92% seen once; the top ten hold under 2%. The sample consisted of peripheral blood, taken on day 0 of AZD1222 vaccination. Source of these receptors: an adult in good health.

V is TRBV10-3 and J is TRBJ2-7; no definite D call. CDR1 and CDR2 (germline): ENHRY, SYGVKD. The ends were cut back, 3 bases at V and 3 bases at J, with 12 bases in the middle. The CDR3 loop spans 14 amino acids. The CDR3 loop is CAISDLVESYEQYF. The CDR3, as DNA: TGTGCCATCAGTGACCTTGTGGAAAGCTACGAGCAGTACTTC.

J is TRBJ1-6 and V is TRBV18; D remains unclear. With 2 bases removed from V and 7 bases from J, the gap between germline ends came to 6 bases. In germline, CDR1 is KGHSH, CDR2 LQKENI. The CDR3 covers 13 residues. CDR3 nucleotide sequence: TGTGCCAGCTCACCAGGGCGAAATTCACCCCTCCACTTT. Its translation: CASSPGRNSPLHF. Full variable domain (missing parts from reference TRBV18 and TRBJ1-6): NAGVMQNPRHLVRRRGQEARLRCSPMKGHSHVYWYRQLPEEGLKFMVYLQKENIIDESGMPKERFSAEFPKEGPSILRIQQVVRGDSAAYFCASSPGRNSPLHFGNGTRLTVT.

The rearrangement links TRBV27 to TRBJ2-7; unclear D gene. V was clipped by 7 bases and J by 2 bases, with 12 bases between them. The CDR3 sequence is 13 residues long. Germline CDR1 is MNHEY and CDR2 is SMNVEV (reference sequence). CDR3 sequence (DNA): TGTGCCAGCAAGCGCATTGGACCCTACGAGCAGTACTTC. The encoded protein is CASKRIGPYEQYF.

The chain combines TRBV18 with TRBJ2-1; D not resolved. The CDR3 runs 14 residues. The germline gives CDR1 KGHSH, CDR2 LQKENI. V was cut by 0 bases and J by 5 bases, with 8 bases left in between. CDR3 DNA: TGTGCCAGCTCACCACCGAGCACAAACAATGAGCAGTTCTTC. Amino acids: CASSPPSTNNEQFF.

This clone has a handful of counts. The CDR3: CASSSSTASYEQYF. In nucleotides, the CDR3 is TGTGCCAGCAGTTCCTCGACGGCTTCCTACGAGCAGTACTTC. The J gene is TRBJ2-7, the V gene TRBV6-5; no reliable D call. CDR1 MNHEY and CDR2 SVGAGI come from the germline V gene. The CDR3 spans 14 residues. Deletions cut 4 bases from V and 1 base from J, with 11 bases between.

V is TRBV4-2 and J is TRBJ2-7, with no clear D. The CDR3 extends over 15 amino acids. Trimming removed 0 bases at V and 0 bases at J, with 9 bases between. Germline V CDR1 and CDR2: LGHNA, YNFKEQ. The CDR3 loop reads CASSQDFSSSYEQYF. CDR3 nucleotide sequence: TGTGCCAGCAGCCAAGACTTCTCAAGCTCCTACGAGCAGTACTTC.

This chain connects TRBV18 to TRBJ1-5; D call uncertain. The ends were cut back, 5 bases at V and 9 bases at J, with 20 bases in the middle. The CDR3 extends over 15 amino acids. The germline gives CDR1 KGHSH, CDR2 LQKENI. DNA of the CDR3: TGTGCCAGCTCAAAGACTGAGGGAAGGCGTTTGCCCCAGCATTTT. It yields the protein CASSKTEGRRLPQHF.

Only one count was recorded for this clone. This chain joins TRBV20-1 and TRBJ2-7, with 11 bases fitting TRBD2. The V segment lost 3 bases and the J segment 0 bases; nucleotides outside the gene matches: 4. The CDR3 is made up of 15 amino acids. From germline, CDR1 is DFQATT and CDR2 SNEGSKA (reference sequence). CDR3 sequence (DNA): TGCAGTGCTAGTGCGACTAGCGGGGACTCCTACGAGCAGTACTTC. Residues: CSASATSGDSYEQYF.

The chain is built from TRBV18 and TRBJ2-7, with 7 bases lining up with TRBD1. After removal of 8 bases from V and 3 bases from J, the junction contained 13 bases not matched to a gene. The CDR3 consists of 15 residues. The germline gives CDR1 KGHSH, CDR2 LQKENI. The CDR3 spells CASTWGPGQSYEQYF. CDR3 sequence (DNA): TGTGCCAGCACCTGGGGTCCGGGACAGAGCTACGAGCAGTACTTC.

V usage is TRBV4-3 and J usage is TRBJ2-5, with 13 bases aligning to TRBD2. CDR1 and CDR2 from the germline V gene are LGHNA and YSLEER. The trim removed 2 bases at V and 0 bases at J, leaving 6 bases unmatched. CDR3 length: 18 amino acids. The CDR3 here is CASSQRLAGGTYQETQYF. The CDR3 DNA is TGCGCCAGCAGCCAACGACTAGCGGGGGGCACGTACCAAGAGACCCAGTACTTC.

The V and J genes are TRBV5-6 and TRBJ1-2; the D gene is possibly TRBD1 (5 bases). The CDR3 consists of 14 residues. CDR1 is SGHDT, CDR2 YYEEEE, per germline. V shed 2 bases and J shed 7 bases, with 15 bases lying between them. The CDR3 DNA reads TGTGCCAGCAGCTTCCTCGGGGCAGGACCTGGCTACACCTTC. Translated: CASSFLGAGPGYTF. Looking up the rest from reference TRBV5-6 and TRBJ1-2 gives the full variable domain: DAGVTQSPTHLIKTRGQQVTLRCSPKSGHDTVSWYQQALGQGPQFIFQYYEEEERQRGNFPDRFSGHQFPNYSSELNVNALLLGDSALYLCASSFLGAGPGYTFGSGTRLTVV.

This clone appeared a few times. V gene TRBV30 combines with J gene TRBJ1-2; no firm D call. V was pared by 2 bases and J by 6 bases, with 10 bases between. This CDR3 is 12 amino acids long. Germline assignment: CDR1 GTSNPN and CDR2 SVGIG (reference sequence). The CDR3 region has the DNA TGTGCCTGGAGTTTGGGGAATGATGGCTACACCTTC. Its translation is CAWSLGNDGYTF.

As regards this clone: The junction does not match germline at one end; this may be a read error. The V and J genes are TRBV18 and TRBJ2-7, with 8 nucleotides matching TRBD1. The CDR3 is 15 amino acids. CDR1 is KGHSH, CDR2 LQKENI, per germline. The CDR3 sequence is CASSAPDRVAYEQYF. CDR3 DNA sequence: TGTGCCAGCTCAGCACCGGACAGGGTGGCCTACGAGCAGTACTTC.

The gene calls are TRBV30 and TRBJ1-2; TRBD1 agrees at 9 bases. This CDR3 contains 15 residues. In germline, CDR1 is GTSNPN, CDR2 SVGIG (reference sequence). With V trimmed by 2 bases and J by 2 bases, 6 bases remained unmatched. The CDR3 region is CAWSIGQGRNYGYTF. The DNA of the CDR3 is TGTGCCTGGAGTATCGGACAGGGGAGGAACTATGGCTACACCTTC.

The J gene is TRBJ2-1, the V gene TRBV9; 14 bases are a match to TRBD2. Trimming at V came to 2 bases and at J to 8 bases, leaving 6 bases not matched to a gene. The CDR3 is 16 residues long. Germline V gene lookup returns CDR1 SGDLS and CDR2 YYNGEE. The CDR3 sequence is CASSVLGLAGGHEQFF. For the CDR3, the DNA is TGTGCCAGCAGCGTCCTCGGACTAGCGGGAGGCCATGAGCAGTTCTTC.

The chain is built from TRBV3-1 (or the pseudogene TRBV3-2) and TRBJ2-7; D remains unclear. The germline V and J ends were trimmed by 1 base and 2 bases, with 9 bases remaining between them. From germline, CDR1 is LGHDT and CDR2 YNNKEL (reference sequence). The CDR3 has 14 amino acids. CDR3 region: CASSQGDGTYEQYF. As DNA, the CDR3 is TGTGCCAGCAGCCAAGGAGACGGAACCTACGAGCAGTACTTC.

The rearrangement joins TRBV18 to TRBJ1-4, with D possibly being TRBD1 (6 bases). Germline-derived CDR1 and CDR2 are KGHSH and LQKENI. This CDR3 spans 14 amino acids. Trimming cost V 3 bases and J 4 bases, with 9 bases left between them. CDR3 in amino acids: CASSPWTDNEKLFF. The DNA for the CDR3 is TGTGCCAGCTCACCCTGGACAGATAATGAAAAACTGTTTTTT.

The chain links TRBV7-2 to TRBJ2-5, with TRBD2 matching 7 bases. The junction had 11 bases not matched to a gene; V was cut back by 5 bases and J by 5 bases. Looked up from germline, CDR1 is SGHTA and CDR2 is FQGNSA. The CDR3 covers 15 residues. This chain's CDR3 is CASSPGGTPRETQYF. CDR3 DNA sequence: TGTGCCAGCAGCCCCGGGGGGACCCCCCGGGAGACCCAGTACTTC.

The rearrangement joins TRBV2 to TRBJ2-5, with 10 nucleotides matching TRBD1. This CDR3 contains 14 residues. Germline CDR1 and CDR2: SNHLY and FYNNEI. With V trimmed by 4 bases and J by 3 bases, 2 bases remained unmatched. The CDR3: CASSGGTGEETQYF. The DNA for the CDR3 is TGTGCCAGCAGTGGAGGGACAGGGGAAGAGACCCAGTACTTC.

The chain recombines TRBV10-3 with TRBJ1-5, with D maybe TRBD1 (5 bases). Trimming pared 4 bases from V and 8 bases from J, leaving 15 bases between. The CDR3 totals 14 residues. Germline CDR1 ENHRY, CDR2 SYGVKD. The CDR3 DNA reads as TGTGCCATCAGTGGGCAGGGAAATGGAAAGCCCCAGCATTTT. Protein product: CAISGQGNGKPQHF.

The rearrangement uses TRBV7-8 and TRBJ1-2; D not certain. This CDR3 is built from 13 residues. V lost 2 bases to trimming and J lost 0 bases, with 4 bases between them. Germline V lookup: CDR1 SGHVS, CDR2 FQNEAQ. CDR3 coding DNA: TGTGCCAGCAGCTTAACAGCTAACTATGGCTACACCTTC. It yields the protein CASSLTANYGYTF.

This clone appeared a single time. The chain couples TRBV5-1 to TRBJ1-4; D not certain. The germline V gene encodes CDR1 SGHRS and CDR2 YFSETQ. Trimming shortened V by 1 base and J by 8 bases, and 12 bases separated the two germline ends. The CDR3 sequence is 14 residues long. The CDR3 coding sequence is TGCGCCAGCAGCTTGATCGGCGCAGGAGAAAAACTGTTTTTT. Translation gives CASSLIGAGEKLFF.

This sequence joins TRBV4-3 and TRBJ2-5; no definite D call. CDR3 length: 14 amino acids. V lost 1 base to trimming and J lost 4 bases, with 10 bases between them. Germline lookup yields CDR1 LGHNA and CDR2 YSLEER. Here the CDR3 DNA reads TGCGCCAGCAGCCAAGGTAACGGGCGAGAGACCCAGTACTTC. Encoded protein: CASSQGNGRETQYF.

J is TRBJ2-2 and V is TRBV7-3; D tentatively reads TRBD1 or TRBD2 (5 bases each). CDR3 size: 15 residues. V was clipped by 5 bases and J by 0 bases, with 10 bases between them. CDR1 and CDR2 from the germline V gene are SGHTA and FQGTGA. CDR3 sequence: CASSLGTSNTGELFF. The CDR3 DNA is TGTGCCAGCAGCCTGGGGACCTCGAACACCGGGGAGCTGTTTTTT.

The CDR3 DNA follows: TGTGCCAGCAGCACCTCGGACGGTACTGGAAACACCATATATTTT. It yields the protein CASSTSDGTGNTIYF. This chain joins TRBV7-6 and TRBJ1-3; no firm D call. This CDR3 comprises 15 residues. Germline V lookup: CDR1 SGHVS, CDR2 FNYEAQ. V dropped 5 bases and J dropped 2 bases, with 13 bases sitting between them.